Listed below are T cell receptor beta chains from one sample, sequenced in a study of shared clonotypes between healthy human individuals. Libraries were prepared by immunoSEQ multiplex PCR; TCRdb keeps only in-frame clonotypes and omits some of them. The sample records about 2.1 million clones, 90% to 95% being singletons. Sample: naive CD8+ T cells from PBMCs. These TCRs come from a man aged 18 to 35 in good health. Some clones in this sample may be carry-over from other donors' samples. The CDR3 runs from the conserved cysteine through the conserved F or W. A D gene is named only where the DNA matches it firmly. Some rows mark clone size as missing; the rest say once, few, many or name a class of expanded clone.

V gene: TRBV7-2
CDR3 length: 15
D gene: .
clone size: .
J gene: TRBJ1-5
CDR3 protein: CASSLGLYSNQPQHF
CDR3 DNA: TGTGCCAGCAGCTTAGGCCTTTATAGCAATCAGCCCCAGCATTTT

V gene: TRBV25-1
CDR3 length: 11
D gene: .
clone size: .
J gene: TRBJ2-1
CDR3 protein: CASGRLRMKFF
CDR3 DNA: TGTGCCAGCGGTAGACTGAGGATGAAGTTCTTC

V gene: TRBV7-2
CDR3 length: 15
D gene: .
clone size: .
J gene: TRBJ2-5
CDR3 protein: CASSPISGIRETQYF
CDR3 DNA: TGTGCCAGCAGCCCCATTTCCGGGATCAGAGAGACCCAGTACTTC

V gene: TRBV4-1
CDR3 length: 15
D gene: .
clone size: .
J gene: TRBJ1-1
CDR3 protein: CASSQKRAFNTEAFF
CDR3 DNA: TGCGCCAGCAGCCAAAAAAGGGCGTTTAACACTGAAGCTTTCTTT

V gene: TRBV7-9
CDR3 length: 16
D gene: TRBD2
clone size: .
J gene: TRBJ2-5
CDR3 protein: CASSLGPGGPGETQYF
CDR3 DNA: TGTGCCAGCAGCTTAGGTCCGGGAGGGCCCGGGGAGACCCAGTACTTC

V gene: TRBV27
CDR3 length: 18
D gene: .
clone size: .
J gene: TRBJ2-7
CDR3 protein: CASSSFPPRVAPSYEQYF
CDR3 DNA: TGTGCCAGCAGTTCCTTTCCCCCTCGAGTAGCGCCATCCTACGAGCAGTACTTC

V gene: TRBV19
CDR3 length: 11
D gene: .
clone size: .
J gene: TRBJ1-2
CDR3 protein: CASTGVDGYTF
CDR3 DNA: TGTGCCAGTACGGGGGTAGATGGCTACACCTTC

V gene: TRBV27
CDR3 length: 14
D gene: .
clone size: .
J gene: TRBJ2-5
CDR3 protein: CASSYRHPQETQYF
CDR3 DNA: TGTGCCAGCAGTTATCGACACCCCCAAGAGACCCAGTACTTC

V gene: TRBV27
CDR3 length: 15
D gene: TRBD2
clone size: .
J gene: TRBJ2-1
CDR3 protein: CASSLGREDYNEQFF
CDR3 DNA: TGTGCCAGCAGTTTAGGGCGGGAGGACTACAATGAGCAGTTCTTC

V gene: TRBV9
CDR3 length: 16
D gene: TRBD1
clone size: once
J gene: TRBJ1-1
CDR3 protein: CASSVTPGTGITEAFF
CDR3 DNA: TGTGCCAGCAGCGTAACCCCCGGGACAGGGATCACTGAAGCTTTCTTT

V gene: TRBV7-9
CDR3 length: 15
D gene: .
clone size: .
J gene: TRBJ2-3
CDR3 protein: CASAGEGGIADTQYF
CDR3 DNA: TGTGCCAGCGCCGGAGAGGGCGGGATCGCAGATACGCAGTATTTT

V gene: TRBV4-3
CDR3 length: 15
D gene: TRBD2
clone size: .
J gene: TRBJ2-3
CDR3 protein: CASSRGRGSTDTQYF
CDR3 DNA: TGCGCCAGCAGCCGGGGGAGGGGTAGCACAGATACGCAGTATTTT

V gene: TRBV13
CDR3 length: 15
D gene: .
clone size: .
J gene: TRBJ2-7
CDR3 protein: CASSLGPGTAYEQYF
CDR3 DNA: TGTGCCAGCAGCTTAGGGCCCGGGACCGCCTACGAGCAGTACTTC

V gene: TRBV11-2
CDR3 length: 16
D gene: TRBD2
clone size: .
J gene: TRBJ2-7
CDR3 protein: CASSPRGGRASYEQYF
CDR3 DNA: TGTGCCAGCAGCCCCAGGGGCGGGAGGGCCTCCTACGAGCAGTACTTC

V gene: TRBV28
CDR3 length: 14
D gene: .
clone size: .
J gene: TRBJ2-5
CDR3 protein: CASTLRGAEETQYF
CDR3 DNA: TGTGCCAGCACTTTGCGCGGGGCTGAAGAGACCCAGTACTTC

V gene: TRBV28
CDR3 length: 12
D gene: .
clone size: .
J gene: TRBJ2-5
CDR3 protein: CASSFDDPTQYF
CDR3 DNA: TGTGCCAGCAGTTTCGACGACCCTACTCAGTACTTC

V gene: TRBV7-9
CDR3 length: 17
D gene: TRBD2
clone size: .
J gene: TRBJ2-3
CDR3 protein: CASSSGLAGWSTDTQYF
CDR3 DNA: TGTGCCAGCAGCTCCGGACTAGCGGGGTGGAGCACAGATACGCAGTATTTT

V gene: TRBV28
CDR3 length: 17
D gene: .
clone size: .
J gene: TRBJ2-2
CDR3 protein: CASSYARTLSNTGELFF
CDR3 DNA: TGTGCCAGCAGTTACGCGCGTACACTATCGAACACCGGGGAGCTGTTTTTT

V gene: TRBV28
CDR3 length: 16
D gene: TRBD1
clone size: .
J gene: TRBJ2-1
CDR3 protein: CASSLQGQGSYNEQFF
CDR3 DNA: TGTGCCAGCAGTTTACAGGGACAGGGGTCCTACAATGAGCAGTTCTTC

V gene: TRBV4-2
CDR3 length: 14
D gene: .
clone size: .
J gene: TRBJ2-7
CDR3 protein: CASSQVGGAYEQYF
CDR3 DNA: TGTGCCAGCAGCCAAGTCGGCGGAGCCTACGAGCAGTACTTC

V gene: TRBV11-2
CDR3 length: 12
D gene: TRBD1
clone size: .
J gene: TRBJ1-1
CDR3 protein: CASSYWTGEAFF
CDR3 DNA: TGTGCCAGCAGCTACTGGACAGGCGAAGCTTTCTTT

V gene: TRBV21-1
CDR3 length: 18
D gene: .
clone size: .
J gene: TRBJ2-1
CDR3 protein: CASSKGALGPWGANEQFF
CDR3 DNA: TGTGCCAGCAGCAAAGGGGCTCTAGGGCCCTGGGGGGCCAATGAGCAGTTCTTC

V gene: TRBV2
CDR3 length: 14
D gene: .
clone size: .
J gene: TRBJ2-1
CDR3 protein: CASMYRVLYNEQFF
CDR3 DNA: TGTGCCAGCATGTACAGGGTCCTTTACAATGAGCAGTTCTTC

V gene: TRBV5-6
CDR3 length: 16
D gene: .
clone size: .
J gene: TRBJ2-3
CDR3 protein: CASSLELAVGPDTQYF
CDR3 DNA: TGTGCCAGCAGCTTGGAATTAGCGGTGGGTCCAGATACGCAGTATTTT

V gene: TRBV28
CDR3 length: 15
D gene: .
clone size: .
J gene: TRBJ1-5
CDR3 protein: CASRIEGPGNQPQHF
CDR3 DNA: TGTGCCAGCAGGATAGAGGGGCCGGGCAATCAGCCCCAGCATTTT

V gene: TRBV7-9
CDR3 length: 17
D gene: TRBD1
clone size: .
J gene: TRBJ2-5
CDR3 protein: CASSLGDSRATQETQYF
CDR3 DNA: TGTGCCAGCAGCTTGGGGGACAGCCGGGCGACGCAAGAGACCCAGTACTTC

V gene: TRBV9
CDR3 length: 12
D gene: .
clone size: .
J gene: TRBJ2-1
CDR3 protein: CASSGENPEQFF
CDR3 DNA: TGTGCCAGCAGCGGAGAGAATCCTGAGCAGTTCTTC

V gene: TRBV9
CDR3 length: 17
D gene: TRBD2
clone size: .
J gene: TRBJ2-2
CDR3 protein: CASSVGGRGRATGELFF
CDR3 DNA: TGTGCCAGCAGCGTAGGCGGTCGCGGGAGAGCAACCGGGGAGCTGTTTTTT

V gene: TRBV7-8
CDR3 length: 16
D gene: TRBD2
clone size: .
J gene: TRBJ2-1
CDR3 protein: CASSPSLAGAYNEQFF
CDR3 DNA: TGTGCCAGCAGCCCTAGTCTAGCGGGGGCGTACAATGAGCAGTTCTTC

V gene: TRBV11-2
CDR3 length: 13
D gene: .
clone size: .
J gene: TRBJ2-2
CDR3 protein: CASSPYYTGELFF
CDR3 DNA: TGTGCCAGCAGCCCTTATTACACCGGGGAGCTGTTTTTT

V gene: TRBV4-1
CDR3 length: 16
D gene: .
clone size: .
J gene: TRBJ1-3
CDR3 protein: CASSLSRGLSGNTIYF
CDR3 DNA: TGCGCCAGCAGCTTAAGTCGGGGGTTATCTGGAAACACCATATATTTT

V gene: TRBV6-5
CDR3 length: 15
D gene: TRBD2
clone size: .
J gene: TRBJ2-7
CDR3 protein: CASSYGLAASYEQYF
CDR3 DNA: TGTGCCAGCAGTTATGGACTAGCGGCCTCCTACGAGCAGTACTTC

V gene: TRBV27
CDR3 length: 15
D gene: TRBD2
clone size: .
J gene: TRBJ2-3
CDR3 protein: CASSFGSGRTDTQYF
CDR3 DNA: TGTGCCAGCAGTTTCGGTAGCGGGAGGACAGATACGCAGTATTTT

V gene: TRBV7-9
CDR3 length: 13
D gene: .
clone size: .
J gene: TRBJ2-7
CDR3 protein: CASSGTLNYEQYF
CDR3 DNA: TGTGCCAGCAGCGGGACCCTCAACTACGAGCAGTACTTC

V gene: TRBV5-6
CDR3 length: 13
D gene: .
clone size: .
J gene: TRBJ2-2
CDR3 protein: CASSPYSGGELFF
CDR3 DNA: TGTGCCAGCAGCCCTTACTCAGGCGGGGAGCTGTTTTTT

V gene: TRBV7-2
CDR3 length: 18
D gene: .
clone size: .
J gene: TRBJ2-1
CDR3 protein: CASSLALLGRSSYNEQFF
CDR3 DNA: TGTGCCAGCAGCTTAGCGCTTCTGGGGCGGAGCTCCTACAATGAGCAGTTCTTC

V gene: TRBV27
CDR3 length: 16
D gene: .
clone size: .
J gene: TRBJ2-5
CDR3 protein: CASSLGPGTNQETQYF
CDR3 DNA: TGTGCCAGCAGTTTAGGCCCGGGCACTAACCAAGAGACCCAGTACTTC

V gene: TRBV27
CDR3 length: 14
D gene: TRBD1
clone size: .
J gene: TRBJ2-1
CDR3 protein: CASSPRTGGNEQFF
CDR3 DNA: TGTGCCAGCAGTCCACGGACAGGGGGAAATGAGCAGTTCTTC

V gene: TRBV7-9
CDR3 length: 14
D gene: .
clone size: .
J gene: TRBJ2-7
CDR3 protein: CASSLTSASYEQYF
CDR3 DNA: TGTGCCAGCAGCTTAACGTCGGCTTCCTACGAGCAGTACTTC

V gene: TRBV7-9
CDR3 length: 12
D gene: .
clone size: .
J gene: TRBJ1-2
CDR3 protein: CASSLLAEHSTF
CDR3 DNA: TGTGCCAGCAGCTTACTCGCCGAGCACAGCACCTTC

V gene: TRBV20-1
CDR3 length: 11
D gene: TRBD2
clone size: .
J gene: TRBJ2-7
CDR3 protein: CSARGGNEQYF
CDR3 DNA: TGCAGTGCTAGGGGGGGGAACGAGCAGTACTTC

V gene: TRBV10-3
CDR3 length: 16
D gene: .
clone size: .
J gene: TRBJ1-5
CDR3 protein: CAISESTEYSNQPQHF
CDR3 DNA: TGTGCCATCAGTGAGTCAACAGAATATAGCAATCAGCCCCAGCATTTT

V gene: TRBV15
CDR3 length: 18
D gene: .
clone size: .
J gene: TRBJ2-1
CDR3 protein: CATSRVITGLLSYNDQFF
CDR3 DNA: TGTGCCACCAGCAGAGTTATTACGGGACTCCTTTCCTACAATGATCAGTTCTTC

V gene: TRBV9
CDR3 length: 15
D gene: .
clone size: .
J gene: TRBJ2-3
CDR3 protein: CASSVAGHGTDTQYF
CDR3 DNA: TGTGCCAGCAGCGTAGCTGGGCACGGCACAGATACGCAGTATTTT

V gene: TRBV5-3
CDR3 length: 15
D gene: TRBD1
clone size: .
J gene: TRBJ1-5
CDR3 protein: CARSLMQGVGQPQHF
CDR3 DNA: TGTGCCAGAAGTCTTATGCAGGGGGTGGGTCAGCCCCAGCATTTT